This T cell receptor beta chain was recorded in a study of lung T cells in sarcoidosis with Löfgren's syndrome (dated by TCRdb to between 2016 and 2019). Regarding the study in general: Sarcoidosis was characterized as a granulomatous disease that mainly affects the lungs and features an accumulation of CD4+ T cells in bronchoalveolar lavage fluid. The repertoire analyses centered on Lofgren's syndrome patients.

CDR1 and CDR2, per the germline V gene, are SQVTM and ANQGSEA. Trimming removed 4 bases from V and 3 bases from J, leaving 14 bases between the germline ends. From cysteine to phenylalanine, the CDR3 is 14 amino acids long. Only the CDR3 DNA is retained, 42 bases long and in frame from the first base. Overall study results and their limits: Recognition of a sarcoidosis-associated antigen was only suggested; the antigen itself remained putative and unidentified. Multiple Lofgren's syndrome patients were reported to share TRAV12-1 and TRBV2 CDR3 motifs, a finding that suggests public CD4+ TCR repertoires. Compared with control subjects, Lofgren's syndrome patients were reported to have TRAV12-1 and TRBV2 as the most expanded V gene segments. In alphabeta pairing analysis, TRAV12-1 was found to pair preferentially with TRBV2, and CDR3 homology was shown by the resulting paired TCRs.

This clonotype has a handful of counts. The specificity of this receptor is unknown. Qualities for individual bases were not recorded, and no much larger clone is one base off. The reads were generated on an Illumina MiSeq. TCRdb ran its own pipeline on the public reads, namely fastp trimming at Q25 and MiXCR clone calling, and kept in-frame beta chains. Here each entry gathers all rows of one CDR3 protein and keeps the most common genes and DNA. Within this sample are 50,000 to 65,000 distinct CDR3 sequences, with roughly 20% of them counted one time only. About 2.3% of the sample is held by the ten biggest clonotypes.

Specimen: CD4+ T cells from PBMCs. In this chain, TRBV29-1 is recombined with TRBJ2-3; TRBD2 might be the D gene, on 7 matching bases. The sequence was collected from a human donor with sarcoidosis (Löfgren's syndrome or another form), or a control subject (not recorded which). This receptor carries the CDR3 CSVGTRGKTDTQYF. In nucleotide form, the sequence is TGCAGCGTTGGGACTAGGGGGAAAACAGATACGCAGTATTTT.